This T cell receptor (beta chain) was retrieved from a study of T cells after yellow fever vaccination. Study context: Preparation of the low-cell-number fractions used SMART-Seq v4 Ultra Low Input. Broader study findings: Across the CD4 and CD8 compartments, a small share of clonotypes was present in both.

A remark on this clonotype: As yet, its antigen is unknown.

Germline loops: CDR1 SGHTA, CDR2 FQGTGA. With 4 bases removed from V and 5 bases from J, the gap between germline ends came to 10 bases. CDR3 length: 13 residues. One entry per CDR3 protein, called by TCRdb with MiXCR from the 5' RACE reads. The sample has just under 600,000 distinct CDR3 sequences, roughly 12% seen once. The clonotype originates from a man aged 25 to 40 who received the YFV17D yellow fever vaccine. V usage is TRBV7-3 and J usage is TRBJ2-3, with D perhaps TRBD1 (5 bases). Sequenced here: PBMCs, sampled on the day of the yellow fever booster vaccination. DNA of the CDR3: TGTGCCAGCAGCTCCAAGGGGTTAGATACGCAGTATTTT. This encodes CASSSKGLDTQYF.